This T cell receptor beta chain was found in a study of vaccination effects on CD4 cells after COVID-19. Study-level findings and limits: Late post-vaccination, clones induced by infection and those induced by vaccine underwent marked clonal contraction. Missing from the study were early post-infection timepoints, and its convalescent patients were few.

Assay: immunoSEQ multiplex PCR; the TCRdb copy retains only in-frame clones and omits some. The table includes 20,000 to 30,000 clones, approximately 69% detected once. Antigen-specific CD4+ T cells were expanded (with viral peptide pools) by the ViraFEST assay ahead of sequencing. Upon completion of 10 days in culture, CD4+ T cells were isolated. PCR showed that the person got SARS-CoV-2 infection at some point between March and December 2020. The CDR3 is made up of 16 amino acids. With 4 bases clipped from V and 7 bases from J, the junction kept 7 bases outside the gene matches. Germline CDR1 and CDR2: SGHRS and YFSETQ. Points on this clone: Antigen: not known.

This sequence was found in a human donor who had a prior SARS-CoV-2 infection. The material was CD4+ T cells from PBMCs cultured with SARS-CoV-2 spike peptides, obtained before COVID-19 vaccination. The chain is built from TRBV5-1 and TRBJ1-6; 11 positions agree with TRBD1. This chain's CDR3 is CASSRGWDRGNSPLHF. CDR3 nucleotides: TGCGCCAGCAGCCGTGGTTGGGACAGGGGGAATTCACCCCTCCACTTT. Combining the CDR3 with reference TRBV5-1 and TRBJ1-6 gives the whole variable domain KAGVTQTPRYLIKTRGQQVTLSCSPISGHRSVSWYQQTPGQGLQFLFEYFSETQRNKGNFPGRFSGRQFSNSRSEMNVSTLELGDSALYLCASSRGWDRGNSPLHFGNGTRLTVT.